Listed here are 22 T cell receptor beta chains from one sample, sequenced in a study of blood T cell repertoires in COVID-19. TCRdb's copy holds only in-frame clones and misses some; the assay was immunoSEQ multiplex PCR. The sample contains around 150,000 clones, roughly four fifths of which appear only once. Input material: PBMCs or T cells enriched from blood (not recorded which). The receptors were sampled from a man aged 45-65 years who had recovered from COVID-19.

The count of this clone is one. The chain combines TRBV19 with TRBJ2-7; TRBD1 might be the D (6 bases). Per germline, CDR1 LNHDA and CDR2 SQIVND (reference sequence). This CDR3 comprises 13 residues. Trimming pared 2 bases from V and 2 bases from J, leaving 7 bases between. The DNA of the CDR3 is TGTGCCAGTAGTATACCAGGGGCCTACGAGCAGTACTTC. Translated, it gives CASSIPGAYEQYF.

This chain's CDR3 is CASSSRGQITDTQYF. The CDR3 DNA reads TGTGCCAGCAGCTCTCGGGGACAGATCACAGATACGCAGTATTTT. J is TRBJ2-3 and V is TRBV3-1 (or the pseudogene TRBV3-2); 7 bases match TRBD1. Germline CDR1 LGHDT, CDR2 YNNKEL (reference sequence). The CDR3 extends over 15 amino acids. V trimming: 5 bases; J trimming: 2 bases; junction bases outside the gene matches: 7.

This clone appeared once. V usage is TRBV24-1 and J usage is TRBJ1-2; 7 bases map to TRBD1. The CDR3 has 15 amino acids. Germline V gene data show CDR1 as KGHDR and CDR2 as SFDVKD. Trimming removed 3 bases from V and 2 bases from J; junction bases left unmatched: 5. The CDR3 sequence is CATSDATGSNYGYTF. CDR3 bases: TGTGCCACCAGTGATGCGACAGGGAGCAACTATGGCTACACCTTC.

This clone was found a few times. V and J are TRBV19 and TRBJ2-7; tentatively, D is TRBD1 (6 bases). V was clipped by 3 bases and J by 5 bases, with 11 bases between them. The CDR3 spans 13 residues. Germline V gene sequence: CDR1 LNHDA, CDR2 SQIVND (reference sequence). CDR3 sequence reads: CASSIQGFNEQYF. CDR3 DNA: TGTGCCAGTAGTATCCAGGGGTTCAACGAGCAGTACTTC.

DNA of the CDR3: TGTGCCAGCAGCCAAGATTCCTTTTCCGAAGCTTTCTTT. This translates into CASSQDSFSEAFF. The chain employs TRBV3-1 (or the pseudogene TRBV3-2) and TRBJ1-1; D gene ambiguous. The CDR3 is 13 amino acids. Germline CDR1 LGHDT, CDR2 YNNKEL (reference sequence). The V end lost 0 bases, the J end lost 8 bases, and 10 bases lay between the germline ends.

The chain combines TRBV2 with TRBJ2-1, with 7 bases identical to TRBD2. Germline assignment: CDR1 SNHLY and CDR2 FYNNEI. V lost 5 bases to trimming and J lost 6 bases; unmatched junction nucleotides: 7. This CDR3 has 14 residues. The chain's CDR3 is CASSRTSWFNEQFF. CDR3 nucleotides: TGTGCCAGCAGTCGGACTAGTTGGTTCAATGAGCAGTTCTTC.

This clone was picked up one time. The chain combines TRBV27 with TRBJ1-6; no clear D. CDR3 length equals 17 residues. The V end lost 7 bases, the J end lost 0 bases, and 16 bases lay between the germline ends. CDR1 is MNHEY and CDR2 is SMNVEV in the germline V gene (reference sequence). The CDR3 spells CASTAGPGSSYNSPLHF. CDR3 DNA sequence: TGTGCCAGCACGGCCGGGCCGGGGAGCTCCTATAATTCACCCCTCCACTTT.

This rearrangement joins TRBV7-8 to TRBJ1-2; 9 nucleotides line up with TRBD1. V lost 5 bases, J lost 7 bases, and 8 bases stayed unmatched. This CDR3 is built from 14 residues. The germline CDR1 and CDR2 sequences are SGHVS and FQNEAQ. The CDR3 sequence: CASSRSGQGPGYTF. The CDR3 DNA reads TGTGCCAGCAGCCGATCGGGACAGGGACCTGGCTACACCTTC. The full variable domain, in which reference TRBV7-8 and TRBJ1-2 provide the parts outside the CDR3, is GAGVSQSPRYKVAKRGQDVALRCDPISGHVSLFWYQQALGQGPEFLTYFQNEAQLDKSGLPSDRFFAERPEGSVSTLKIQRTQQEDSAVYLCASSRSGQGPGYTFGSGTRLTVV.

The chain uses TRBV5-1 and TRBJ1-1, with a weak D call TRBD1 (6 bases). The CDR3 spans 13 residues. V was pared by 2 bases and J by 8 bases, with 13 bases between. Germline-derived CDR1 and CDR2 are SGHRS and YFSETQ. CDR3 nucleotides: TGCGCCAGCAGCTTCACAGGGTCTCTGGAAGCTTTCTTT. Translating gives CASSFTGSLEAFF.

This chain joins TRBV7-8 and TRBJ2-7; a weak D match, TRBD2 (6 bases). The germline CDR1 and CDR2 sequences are SGHVS and FQNEAQ. V lost 2 bases to trimming and J lost 3 bases, with 11 bases between them. CDR3 length equals 14 residues. DNA for the CDR3: TGTGCCAGCAGCTTATCTAGCGCCGTCTACGAGCAGTACTTC. Protein sequence: CASSLSSAVYEQYF.

There are a few counts of this clone. The rearrangement joins TRBV29-1 to TRBJ2-1; TRBD2 matches at 10 bases. In germline, CDR1 is SQVTM, CDR2 ANQGSEA. With 4 bases clipped from V and 7 bases from J, the junction kept 4 bases outside the gene matches. The CDR3 consists of 13 residues. The CDR3 sequence: CSVVGGLANEQFF. As DNA, the CDR3 is TGCAGCGTTGTCGGGGGACTAGCGAATGAGCAGTTCTTC.

This sequence joins TRBV3-1 (or the pseudogene TRBV3-2) and TRBJ2-3; a weak D match, TRBD2 (5 bases). V was clipped by 3 bases and J by 0 bases, with 13 bases between them. The CDR3 is 16 residues long. The V gene's germline CDR1 is LGHDT and CDR2 YNNKEL (reference sequence). CDR3 DNA sequence: TGTGCCAGCAGCCAGCAACCCTGGACTAGCACAGATACGCAGTATTTT. Amino acids: CASSQQPWTSTDTQYF.

V and J are TRBV2 and TRBJ1-1; the match to TRBD1 covers 8 bases. The CDR3 has 10 residues. V trimming: 6 bases; J trimming: 10 bases; junction bases outside the gene matches: 1. CDR1 is SNHLY, CDR2 FYNNEI, per germline. The CDR3 DNA sequence: TGTGCCAGCAGCGGACAGGGAGCTTTCTTT. Translation gives CASSGQGAFF.

J is TRBJ1-6 and V is TRBV6-5; 8 nucleotides align to TRBD1. The junction had 0 bases not matched to a gene; V was cut back by 2 bases and J by 6 bases. Germline V gene lookup returns CDR1 MNHEY and CDR2 SVGAGI. The CDR3 contains 14 residues. The chain's CDR3 is CASSYQGANSPLHF. The CDR3 coding sequence is TGTGCCAGCAGTTACCAGGGGGCTAATTCACCCCTCCACTTT.

The J gene is TRBJ2-1, the V gene TRBV5-1; D gene ambiguous. The germline V and J ends were trimmed by 0 bases and 0 bases, with 10 bases remaining between them. Germline V gene data show CDR1 as SGHRS and CDR2 as YFSETQ. This CDR3 comprises 16 residues. The CDR3 reads CASSLAPHSSYNEQFF. Written as DNA, the CDR3 is TGCGCCAGCAGCTTGGCTCCCCATAGCTCCTACAATGAGCAGTTCTTC.

This chain uses TRBV12-3 or TRBV12-4 with TRBJ1-5; 7 nucleotides agree with TRBD1. The CDR3 runs to 13 residues. Losses at the gene ends were 6 bases for V and 2 bases for J; bases not matched to a gene: 1. CDR3 nucleotides: TGTGCCAGCAGCGACAGGGGCAATCAGCCCCAGCATTTT. Translating gives CASSDRGNQPQHF.

The chain uses TRBV12-3 or TRBV12-4 and TRBJ2-3; 7 positions match TRBD1. The J segment lost 4 bases and the V segment lost 3 bases, leaving 1 base of the junction unmatched. The CDR3 totals 13 residues. The CDR3 sequence is CASSFTGADTQYF. The DNA for the CDR3 is TGTGCCAGCAGTTTCACAGGGGCAGATACGCAGTATTTT.

The chain links TRBV5-6 to TRBJ1-6; the D gene is possibly TRBD1 (5 bases). The CDR3 contains 16 residues. Trimming shortened V by 3 bases and J by 1 base, and 11 bases separated the two germline ends. CDR1 and CDR2 (germline): SGHDT, YYEEEE. The CDR3 sequence is CASSSDRGSYNSPLHF. The CDR3 bases are TGTGCCAGCAGCTCGGATCGGGGGTCCTATAATTCACCCCTCCACTTT.

This clone was seen more than once but under ten times. The V gene is TRBV4-2, the J gene TRBJ2-1, with D unresolved. The CDR3 loop spans 16 amino acids. The germline V gene encodes CDR1 LGHNA and CDR2 YNFKEQ. Trimming removed 0 bases at V and 4 bases at J, with 13 bases between. The DNA of the CDR3 is TGTGCCAGCAGCCAAGATTCGGCTGCCGGGTACAATGAGCAGTTCTTC. Residues: CASSQDSAAGYNEQFF.

The chain uses TRBV5-5 and TRBJ1-1; 8 positions match TRBD1. The CDR3 runs to 14 residues. After removal of 4 bases from V and 1 base from J, the junction contained 3 bases not matched to a gene. Germline assignment: CDR1 SGHKS and CDR2 YYEKEE (reference sequence). The CDR3 DNA sequence: TGTGCCAGCAGCAGGGGGACAGGGAACACTGAAGCTTTCTTT. Encoded protein: CASSRGTGNTEAFF.

V usage is TRBV29-1 and J usage is TRBJ2-7, with 8 bases lining up with TRBD1. The germline V gene encodes CDR1 SQVTM and CDR2 ANQGSEA. The CDR3 spans 14 residues. The V and J ends lost 6 bases and 5 bases, in that order; junction bases with no gene match: 12. CDR3 sequence reads: CSVRTGLVTDEQYF. CDR3 DNA: TGCAGCGTAAGGACAGGGTTGGTCACGGACGAGCAGTACTTC.

The V gene is TRBV19, the J gene TRBJ2-3; 8 nucleotides match TRBD1. V lost 7 bases, J lost 2 bases, and 5 bases stayed unmatched. Germline V gene sequence: CDR1 LNHDA, CDR2 SQIVND (reference sequence). The CDR3 has 14 residues. The CDR3 loop reads CASTRTGPTDTQYF. CDR3 nucleotides: TGTGCCAGTACCCGGACAGGGCCCACAGATACGCAGTATTTT.